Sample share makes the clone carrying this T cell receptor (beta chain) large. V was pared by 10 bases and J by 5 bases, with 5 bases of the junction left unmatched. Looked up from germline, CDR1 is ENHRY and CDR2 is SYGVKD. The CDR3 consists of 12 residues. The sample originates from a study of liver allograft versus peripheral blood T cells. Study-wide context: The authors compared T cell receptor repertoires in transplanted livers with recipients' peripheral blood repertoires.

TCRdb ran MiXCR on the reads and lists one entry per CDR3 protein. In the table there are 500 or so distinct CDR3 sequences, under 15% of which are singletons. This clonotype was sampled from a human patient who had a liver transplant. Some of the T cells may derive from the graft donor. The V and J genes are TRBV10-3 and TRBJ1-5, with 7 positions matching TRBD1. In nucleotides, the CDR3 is TGTGCCACTAGACAGGGAGATCAGCCCCAGCATTTT. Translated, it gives CATRQGDQPQHF.